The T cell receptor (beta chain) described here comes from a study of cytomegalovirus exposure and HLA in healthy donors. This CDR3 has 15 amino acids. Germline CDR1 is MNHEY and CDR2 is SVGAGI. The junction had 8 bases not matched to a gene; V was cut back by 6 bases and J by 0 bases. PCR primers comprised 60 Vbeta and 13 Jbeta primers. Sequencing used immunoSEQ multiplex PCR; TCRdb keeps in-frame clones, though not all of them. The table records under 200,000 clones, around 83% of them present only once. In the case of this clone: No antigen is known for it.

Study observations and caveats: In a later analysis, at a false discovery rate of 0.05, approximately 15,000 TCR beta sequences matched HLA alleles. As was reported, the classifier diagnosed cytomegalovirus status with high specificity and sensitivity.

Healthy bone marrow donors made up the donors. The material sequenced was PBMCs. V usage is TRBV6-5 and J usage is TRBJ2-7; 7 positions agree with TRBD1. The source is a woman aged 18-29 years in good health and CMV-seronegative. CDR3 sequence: CASRIRDRGSYEQYF. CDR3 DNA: TGTGCCAGCAGGATTCGGGACAGAGGCTCCTACGAGCAGTACTTC.